This T cell receptor beta chain was sequenced in a study of cytomegalovirus exposure and HLA in healthy donors. The CDR3 covers 16 residues. Germline lookup yields CDR1 SGHTA and CDR2 FQGNSA. Between the trimmed V and J ends, which lost 2 bases and 6 bases, there was a span of 14 bases. Assay: immunoSEQ multiplex PCR; the TCRdb copy retains only in-frame clones and omits some. The sample includes 60,000 to 70,000 clones, around 88% seen only once; the top ten take 1.7%. Study-level points and caveats: Published work reported that the classifier diagnosed cytomegalovirus status with high specificity and sensitivity. Cytomegalovirus association was assigned to some 160 TCR beta chains. According to a subsequent analysis, TCR clusters from the first cohort were inclined to appear together in the roughly 120 validation repertoires.

With respect to this clone: The antigen is not known.

The sequence came from a young woman in good health and CMV-seronegative. The sequenced material came from PBMCs. The chain joins TRBV7-2 to TRBJ1-6; D is ambiguous. Written as DNA, the CDR3 is TGTGCCAGCAGCTTATGGCACCGGGAGCTTAATTCACCCCTCCACTTT. This codes for CASSLWHRELNSPLHF.